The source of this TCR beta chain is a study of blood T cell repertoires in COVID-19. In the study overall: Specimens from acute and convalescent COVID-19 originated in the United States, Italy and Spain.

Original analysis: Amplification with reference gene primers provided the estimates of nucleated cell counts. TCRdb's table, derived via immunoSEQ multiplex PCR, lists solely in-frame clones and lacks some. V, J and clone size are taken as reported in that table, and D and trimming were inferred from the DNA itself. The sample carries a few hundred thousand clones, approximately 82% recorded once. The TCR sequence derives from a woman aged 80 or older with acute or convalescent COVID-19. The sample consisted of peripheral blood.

The CDR3, as DNA: TGTGCCAGCAGGGAGACAGGGGCTAGCTATGGCTACACCTTC. It translates to CASRETGASYGYTF. The chain has TRBV2 and TRBJ1-2; TRBD1 aligns across 8 bases. The trim removed 6 bases at V and 4 bases at J, leaving 7 bases unmatched. Looked up from germline, CDR1 is SNHLY and CDR2 is FYNNEI. The CDR3 totals 14 residues.